The 26 T cell receptor beta chains presented below share a single source sample, sequenced in a study of blood T cell repertoires in COVID-19. Profiling relied on immunoSEQ multiplex PCR, and the TCRdb table lists in-frame clones only, not all of them. Among about 390,000 clones, roughly 86% were seen once, and the ten largest hold 2.3%. Sequenced input: peripheral blood. The origin of the receptors is a woman in her sixties or seventies with COVID-19, enrolled during active disease.

This rearrangement joins TRBV3-1 (or the pseudogene TRBV3-2) to TRBJ2-3, with D possibly being TRBD1 (6 bases). This CDR3 spans 15 amino acids. V was cut by 6 bases and J by 0 bases, with 13 bases left in between. The germline gives CDR1 LGHDT, CDR2 YNNKEL (reference sequence). The CDR3 region is CASSPTGISTDTQYF. CDR3 nucleotide sequence: TGTGCCAGCAGTCCGACAGGAATCAGCACAGATACGCAGTATTTT.

The chain recombines TRBV3-1 (or the pseudogene TRBV3-2) with TRBJ1-1; 7 positions agree with TRBD1. J lost 8 bases, V lost 4 bases, and 7 bases had no gene match. From germline, CDR1 is LGHDT and CDR2 YNNKEL (reference sequence). The CDR3 is 13 amino acids. In DNA, the CDR3 is TGTGCCAGCAGCCTAAGACAGGGAAGAGAAGCTTTCTTT. The encoded protein is CASSLRQGREAFF.

V gene TRBV18 combines with J gene TRBJ2-7; D possibly corresponds to TRBD1 (5 bases). V lost 5 bases to trimming and J lost 3 bases, with 11 bases between them. Germline V lookup: CDR1 KGHSH, CDR2 LQKENI. The CDR3 totals 13 residues. In DNA, the CDR3 is TGTGCCAGCTCAGGGTCGGACATCTACGAGCAGTACTTC. Protein: CASSGSDIYEQYF.

In DNA form, the CDR3 reads TGCGCCAGCAGCCGCGGGGGGGCGGGAAATTCACCCCTCCACTTT. Protein product: CASSRGGAGNSPLHF. This rearrangement joins TRBV5-1 to TRBJ1-6; the D gene is possibly TRBD1 (6 bases). From germline, CDR1 is SGHRS and CDR2 YFSETQ. Trimming took off 4 bases at V and 7 bases at J, with 15 bases between the two ends. The CDR3 spans 15 residues.

The chain couples TRBV15 to TRBJ2-1; 7 nucleotides match TRBD1. The CDR3 extends over 15 amino acids. The ends lost 0 bases at V and 7 bases at J; junction bases unmatched: 6. Per the germline V gene, CDR1 is LNHNV and CDR2 is YYDKDF (reference sequence). The chain's CDR3 is CATSRETGVGNEQFF. In nucleotides, the CDR3 is TGTGCCACCAGCAGAGAAACAGGGGTTGGTAATGAGCAGTTCTTC. The whole variable domain, filled in from reference TRBV15 and TRBJ2-1, reads DAMVIQNPRYQVTQFGKPVTLSCSQTLNHNVMYWYQQKSSQAPKLLFHYYDKDFNNEADTPDNFQSRRPNTSFCFLDIRSPGLGDTAMYLCATSRETGVGNEQFFGPGTRLTVL.

V usage is TRBV11-3 and J usage is TRBJ2-5; weak D call: TRBD2 (6 bases). The CDR3 sequence is 13 residues long. CDR1 is SGHNT, CDR2 YENEEA, per germline. The V gene lost 5 bases and the J gene lost 4 bases, with 11 bases spanning the gap. The CDR3 nucleotides are TGTGCCAGCAGCCTCTGGAGGGGAGAGACCCAGTACTTC. Amino acids: CASSLWRGETQYF.

This chain links TRBV27 with TRBJ1-1; tentatively, D is TRBD1 (6 bases). Trimming took 6 bases from V and 4 from J, leaving 15 bases between them. This CDR3 has 14 residues. Germline assignment: CDR1 MNHEY and CDR2 SMNVEV (reference sequence). This CDR3 reads CASRPLGGATEAFF. The CDR3 DNA sequence: TGTGCCAGCAGACCCCTGGGGGGGGCCACTGAAGCTTTCTTT.

This chain uses TRBV6-5 with TRBJ2-5; D call uncertain. Germline CDR1 reads MNHEY; CDR2 reads SVGAGI. The CDR3 runs 13 residues. The germline V and J ends were trimmed by 6 bases and 4 bases, with 12 bases remaining between them. This CDR3 reads CASRVYSRETQYF. CDR3 bases: TGTGCCAGCAGAGTATATAGCAGAGAGACCCAGTACTTC.

The DNA for the CDR3 is TGTGCCAGCGTGAAGGGTTGGGAGTTCCGGGCGCCCCAGCATTTT. Amino acids: CASVKGWEFRAPQHF. This chain links TRBV6-5 with TRBJ1-5; D remains unclear. Looked up from germline, CDR1 is MNHEY and CDR2 is SVGAGI. The CDR3 is made up of 15 amino acids. V lost 8 bases, J lost 9 bases, and 23 bases lay in between.

The chain employs TRBV28 and TRBJ1-4; D call uncertain. Per the germline V gene, CDR1 is MDHEN and CDR2 is SYDVKM. The CDR3 is 16 residues long. The ends were cut back, 2 bases at V and 10 bases at J, with 20 bases in the middle. CDR3 sequence reads: CASSLPEVDKGGKLFF. The CDR3, as DNA: TGTGCCAGCAGTTTACCGGAGGTGGATAAAGGCGGAAAACTGTTTTTT.

V usage is TRBV6-6 and J usage is TRBJ1-2; possible D gene TRBD1, 5 bases. In germline, CDR1 is MNHNY, CDR2 SVGAGI (reference sequence). This CDR3 has 15 residues. Trimming shortened V by 7 bases and J by 4 bases, and 19 bases separated the two germline ends. This CDR3 reads CASTYGGVSGYGYTF. For the CDR3, the DNA is TGTGCCAGCACCTACGGGGGGGTTTCGGGCTATGGCTACACCTTC.

This CDR3 reads CAWSRQIQETQYF. CDR3 coding DNA: TGTGCCTGGAGTCGACAGATCCAAGAGACCCAGTACTTC. This chain connects TRBV30 to TRBJ2-5; maybe TRBD1 (5 bases). Looked up from germline, CDR1 is GTSNPN and CDR2 is SVGIG (reference sequence). V lost 2 bases, J lost 1 base, and 8 bases lay in between. The CDR3 loop spans 13 amino acids.

The chain is built from TRBV6-5 and TRBJ1-5, with D tentatively TRBD1 (5 bases). V was cut by 6 bases and J by 0 bases, with 9 bases left in between. Per the germline V gene, CDR1 is MNHEY and CDR2 is SVGAGI. The CDR3 covers 14 residues. The DNA for the CDR3 is TGTGCCAGCAGCAGACAGTCTAGCAATCAGCCCCAGCATTTT. This codes for CASSRQSSNQPQHF.

The J gene is TRBJ1-2, the V gene TRBV29-1; D possibly corresponds to TRBD1 (5 bases). Trimming took off 4 bases at V and 5 bases at J, with 17 bases between the two ends. Germline CDR1 and CDR2: SQVTM and ANQGSEA. The CDR3 spans 14 residues. CDR3 nucleotide sequence: TGCAGCGTTGCTGGGGGGGGAGATGGGTATGGCTACACCTTC. Residues: CSVAGGGDGYGYTF.

This clone was counted once. This chain links TRBV5-1 with TRBJ2-5; 7 positions agree with TRBD2. The germline CDR1 and CDR2 sequences are SGHRS and YFSETQ. J was trimmed by 4 bases and V by 0 bases; bases with no gene match: 9. The CDR3 consists of 16 residues. DNA of the CDR3: TGCGCCAGCAGCTTGGGTCGCCAGGGAGGGGTAGAGACCCAGTACTTC. Its translation: CASSLGRQGGVETQYF.

The V gene is TRBV15, the J gene TRBJ1-1; unclear D gene. The V gene lost 6 bases and the J gene lost 0 bases, with 8 bases spanning the gap. The CDR3 is 13 residues long. Germline V gene sequence: CDR1 LNHNV, CDR2 YYDKDF (reference sequence). CDR3 sequence: CATRQSLNTEAFF. CDR3 sequence (DNA): TGTGCCACCAGACAGTCCCTGAACACTGAAGCTTTCTTT.

The chain uses TRBV7-9 and TRBJ1-4; TRBD1 aligns across 9 bases. Trimming at V came to 5 bases and at J to 7 bases, leaving 11 bases not matched to a gene. Germline V lookup: CDR1 SEHNR, CDR2 FQNEAQ (reference sequence). CDR3 length equals 16 residues. The CDR3 bases are TGTGCCAGCAGCGTACGGGGGGGACAGGGTCGTGAAAAACTGTTTTTT. Its translation: CASSVRGGQGREKLFF.

The rearrangement links TRBV5-1 to TRBJ2-7; TRBD1 agrees at 8 bases. The CDR3 has 14 amino acids. The V gene's germline CDR1 is SGHRS and CDR2 YFSETQ. V lost 2 bases and J lost 6; bases outside the gene matches: 7. The CDR3 sequence: CASSLPAGGAEQYF. CDR3 nucleotides: TGCGCCAGCAGCTTACCGGCAGGGGGCGCCGAGCAGTACTTC.

V gene TRBV7-9 combines with J gene TRBJ1-2; unclear D gene. The V gene lost 5 bases and the J gene lost 1 base, with 8 bases spanning the gap. Germline V lookup: CDR1 SEHNR, CDR2 FQNEAQ (reference sequence). The CDR3 runs 13 residues. In nucleotides, the CDR3 is TGTGCCAGCAGCCAGACTGATAACTATGGCTACACCTTC. Translating gives CASSQTDNYGYTF.

This chain links TRBV5-1 with TRBJ2-7; the match to TRBD1 covers 8 bases. This CDR3 has 16 amino acids. V lost 0 bases and J lost 3; bases outside the gene matches: 8. Germline CDR1 and CDR2: SGHRS and YFSETQ. The CDR3 protein is CASSLAPGQDYYEQYF. As DNA, the CDR3 is TGCGCCAGCAGCTTGGCCCCGGGACAGGATTACTACGAGCAGTACTTC.

This chain uses TRBV12-3 or TRBV12-4 with TRBJ1-6; 8 bases line up with TRBD1. The CDR3 contains 13 residues. V shed 6 bases and J 10 bases; nucleotides not matched to a gene: 5. The DNA for the CDR3 is TGTGCCAGCAGGGACAGGGTCAAATCACCCCTCCACTTT. Protein: CASRDRVKSPLHF.

This rearrangement joins TRBV5-4 to TRBJ1-2; no definite D call. CDR1 is SGHNT and CDR2 is YYREEE in the germline V gene (reference sequence). The V gene lost 0 bases and the J gene lost 5 bases, with 11 bases spanning the gap. The CDR3 has 14 residues. The CDR3 sequence: CASSLESVPYGYTF. The DNA for the CDR3 is TGTGCCAGCAGCTTGGAATCGGTCCCGTATGGCTACACCTTC.

The chain is built from TRBV6-5 and TRBJ2-2; D call uncertain. Germline values: CDR1 MNHEY, CDR2 SVGAGI. The CDR3 covers 15 residues. Between the trimmed V and J ends, which lost 2 bases and 0 bases, there was a span of 7 bases. The chain's CDR3 is CASSYTYANTGELFF. In DNA, the CDR3 is TGTGCCAGCAGTTACACCTACGCGAACACCGGGGAGCTGTTTTTT.

V and J are TRBV11-2 and TRBJ2-7, with 7 bases identical to TRBD2. Germline loops: CDR1 SGHAT, CDR2 FQNNGV. The trim removed 1 base at V and 4 bases at J, leaving 7 bases unmatched. The CDR3 sequence is 15 residues long. As DNA, the CDR3 is TGTGCCAGCAGCTTAGGAAGGGCTAGCGGTTACGAGCAGTACTTC. This gives the protein CASSLGRASGYEQYF.

The J gene is TRBJ2-1, the V gene TRBV27; TRBD1 is a possible D gene (6 bases). The CDR3 loop spans 15 amino acids. Germline assignment: CDR1 MNHEY and CDR2 SMNVEV (reference sequence). Deletions cut 5 bases from V and 1 base from J, with 12 bases between. This CDR3 is CASSHQQGSYNEQFF. The CDR3 DNA follows: TGTGCCAGCAGTCACCAACAGGGATCCTACAATGAGCAGTTCTTC.

The chain links TRBV12-3 or TRBV12-4 to TRBJ2-7; 9 nucleotides line up with TRBD1. The CDR3 is made up of 13 amino acids. V dropped 6 bases and J dropped 7; count of bases not matched to a gene: 7. CDR3 bases: TGTGCCAGCAGCTCGACAGGGGGAAATGAGCAGTACTTC. Encoded protein: CASSSTGGNEQYF.